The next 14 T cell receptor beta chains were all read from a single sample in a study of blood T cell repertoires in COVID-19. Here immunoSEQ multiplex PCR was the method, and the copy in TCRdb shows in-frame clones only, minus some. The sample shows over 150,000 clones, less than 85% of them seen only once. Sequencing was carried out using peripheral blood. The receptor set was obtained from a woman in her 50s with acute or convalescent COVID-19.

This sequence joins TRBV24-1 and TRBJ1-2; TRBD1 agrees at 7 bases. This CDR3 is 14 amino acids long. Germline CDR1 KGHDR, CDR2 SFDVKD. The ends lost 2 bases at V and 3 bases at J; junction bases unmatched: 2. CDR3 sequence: CATSDSDRYYGYTF. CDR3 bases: TGTGCCACCAGTGATTCGGACAGGTACTATGGCTACACCTTC.

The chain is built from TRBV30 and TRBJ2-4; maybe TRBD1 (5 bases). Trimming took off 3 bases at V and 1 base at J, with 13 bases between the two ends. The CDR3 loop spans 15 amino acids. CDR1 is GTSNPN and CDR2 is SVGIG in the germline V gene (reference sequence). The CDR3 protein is CAWRPGSRAKNIQYF. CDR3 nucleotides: TGTGCCTGGAGACCAGGGTCGCGGGCCAAAAACATTCAGTACTTC.

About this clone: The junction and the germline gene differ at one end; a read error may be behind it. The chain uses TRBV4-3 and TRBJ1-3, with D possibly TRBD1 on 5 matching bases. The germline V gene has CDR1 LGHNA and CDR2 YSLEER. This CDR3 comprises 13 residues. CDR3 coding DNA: TGCGCCAGCAGCCAAGATACTAGCGACAGTAGACATTTT. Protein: CASSQDTSDSRHF.

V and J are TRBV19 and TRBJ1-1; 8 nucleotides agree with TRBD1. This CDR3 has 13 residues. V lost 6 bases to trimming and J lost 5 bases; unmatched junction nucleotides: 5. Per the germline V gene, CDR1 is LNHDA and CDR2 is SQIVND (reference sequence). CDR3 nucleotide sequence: TGTGCCAGTAGCCAGGGGGCGTGGACTGAAGCTTTCTTT. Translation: CASSQGAWTEAFF.

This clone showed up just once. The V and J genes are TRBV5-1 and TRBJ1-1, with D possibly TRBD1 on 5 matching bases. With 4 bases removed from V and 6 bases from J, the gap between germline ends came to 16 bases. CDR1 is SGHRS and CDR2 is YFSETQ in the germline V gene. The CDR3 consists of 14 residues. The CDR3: CASSPGGSPPEAFF. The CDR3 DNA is TGCGCCAGCAGCCCGGGGGGTTCGCCCCCTGAAGCTTTCTTT.

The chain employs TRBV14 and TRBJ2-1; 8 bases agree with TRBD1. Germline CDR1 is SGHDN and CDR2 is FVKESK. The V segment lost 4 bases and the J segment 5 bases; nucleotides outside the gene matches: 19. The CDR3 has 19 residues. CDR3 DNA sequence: TGTGCCAGCAGCCCGGGGGCAGGGGGCGTCGATCGGGATCACAATGAGCAGTTCTTC. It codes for CASSPGAGGVDRDHNEQFF.

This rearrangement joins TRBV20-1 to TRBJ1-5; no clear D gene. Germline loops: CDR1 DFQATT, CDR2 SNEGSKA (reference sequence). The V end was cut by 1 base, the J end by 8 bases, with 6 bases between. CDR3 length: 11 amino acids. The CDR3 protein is CSARGEEPQHF. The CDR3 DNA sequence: TGCAGTGCTAGAGGCGAGGAGCCCCAGCATTTT.

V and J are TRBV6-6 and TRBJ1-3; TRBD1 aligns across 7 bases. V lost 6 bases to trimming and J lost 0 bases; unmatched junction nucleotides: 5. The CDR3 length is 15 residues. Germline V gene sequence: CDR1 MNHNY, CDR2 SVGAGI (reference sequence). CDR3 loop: CASRLGQDSGNTIYF. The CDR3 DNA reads TGTGCCAGCAGACTCGGACAGGACTCTGGAAACACCATATATTTT.

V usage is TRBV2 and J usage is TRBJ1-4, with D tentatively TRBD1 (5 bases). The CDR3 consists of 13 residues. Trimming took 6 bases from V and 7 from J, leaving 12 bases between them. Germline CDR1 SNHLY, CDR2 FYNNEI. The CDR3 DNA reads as TGTGCCAGCAGGGGGCTTTTTGGTGAAAAACTGTTTTTT. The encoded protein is CASRGLFGEKLFF.

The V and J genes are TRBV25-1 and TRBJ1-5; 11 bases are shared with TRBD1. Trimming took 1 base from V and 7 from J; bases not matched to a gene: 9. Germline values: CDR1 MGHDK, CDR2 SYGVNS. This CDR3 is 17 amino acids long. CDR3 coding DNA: TGTGCCAGCAGTGAATCAGGACAGGGGGCCCTCAGGCAGCCCCAGCATTTT. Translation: CASSESGQGALRQPQHF. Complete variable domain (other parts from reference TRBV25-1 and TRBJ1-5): EADIYQTPRYLVIGTGKKITLECSQTMGHDKMYWYQQDPGMELHLIHYSYGVNSTEKGDLSSESTVSRIRTEHFPLTLESARPSHTSQYLCASSESGQGALRQPQHFGDGTRLSIL.

DNA of the CDR3: TGCGCCAGCAGCTCGGACACCGGCCTGACTGTCAATTCACCCCTCCACTTT. Protein: CASSSDTGLTVNSPLHF. This chain joins TRBV5-1 and TRBJ1-6, with D perhaps TRBD1 (5 bases). Germline V gene data show CDR1 as SGHRS and CDR2 as YFSETQ. V lost 3 bases to trimming and J lost 7 bases, with 20 bases between them. CDR3 size: 17 residues.

CDR3 in amino acids: CASRSGTEVAEAFF. DNA for the CDR3: TGTGCCAGCAGGTCGGGGACAGAGGTTGCTGAAGCTTTCTTT. This chain connects TRBV28 to TRBJ1-1, with 7 bases identical to TRBD1. The CDR3 consists of 14 residues. Germline V gene sequence: CDR1 MDHEN, CDR2 SYDVKM. Trimming took 6 bases from V and 6 from J; bases not matched to a gene: 10.

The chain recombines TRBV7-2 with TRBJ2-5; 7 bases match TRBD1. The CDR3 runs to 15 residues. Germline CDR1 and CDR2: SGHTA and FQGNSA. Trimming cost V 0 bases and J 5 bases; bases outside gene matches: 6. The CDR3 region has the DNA TGTGCCAGCAGCTTAGCGACAGGGAGTCCGGAGACCCAGTACTTC. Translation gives CASSLATGSPETQYF.

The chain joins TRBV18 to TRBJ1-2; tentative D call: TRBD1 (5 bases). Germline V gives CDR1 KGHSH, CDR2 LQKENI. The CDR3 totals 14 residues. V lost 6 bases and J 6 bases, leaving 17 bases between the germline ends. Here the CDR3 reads CASSDQQGRDGYTF. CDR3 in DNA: TGTGCCAGCTCGGACCAGCAGGGTCGGGATGGCTACACCTTC.